A selection of T cell receptor beta chains follows, all from one sample in a study of cytomegalovirus exposure and HLA in healthy donors. Measured with immunoSEQ multiplex PCR; TCRdb has only the in-frame clones, and not every one. The sample lists about 73,000 clones; roughly 93% were seen once. What was sequenced was PBMCs. The receptor source for this set is a young woman in good health and CMV-seronegative. Both conserved end residues are trimmed from each CDR3.

CDR3 length	V gene	CDR3 protein
11	TRBV30	AWSGTGLGVAF
13	TRBV4-1	ASSQGAGVNYGYT
12	TRBV7-8	ASSLARVQETQY
13	TRBV6-5	ASRRTASPNYGYT
13	TRBV7-8	ASSLADSLNEKLF
8	TRBV10-1	ASTRGEQY
13	TRBV7-6	ASSLRLAEADTQY
11	TRBV18	ASSPPDGAEAF
13	TRBV7-2	ASSLALLDQETQY
9	TRBV20-1	SAGEGWEAF
12	TRBV28	ASSTDRGYYEQY
14	TRBV6-6	ASSYLGTANLYEQY
12	TRBV30	AWSVTEGRSEAF
12	TRBV9	ASSVDRGLDTQY
12	TRBV7-2	ASSFPGGQETQY
11	TRBV7-2	ASSSSGGYEQY
12	TRBV15	ATSKGLEGNEQF
16	TRBV5-5	ASSLHLLPGTAQETQY
13	TRBV30	AWSGLQGFRYGYT
14	TRBV7-2	ASSLRTSGGYNEQF
14	TRBV7-3	ASSPKTSGGFDEQF
12	TRBV27	ASSIRDRDSPLH
15	TRBV7-8	ASSLVGGGRSNQPQH
14	TRBV25-1	ASTGQGLSSTDTQY
15	TRBV7-9	ASSLPTVGSGSYEQY
11	TRBV6-5	ASSYDRSYEQY
14	TRBV4-1	ASSAQRALDTDTQY
13	TRBV7-8	ASSGSRGPYTEQF
13	TRBV2	ASSEEGRANEKLF
13	TRBV7-9	ASSSTSGRLETQY
13	TRBV5-1	ASSLDGGGNSPLH
12	TRBV6-6	ASSGTGLNTEAF
15	TRBV21-1	ASSSTNRDRVDNEQF
14	TRBV7-9	ASSLGLGIGNTEAF
10	TRBV11-2	ASSLTRTEAF
16	TRBV19	ASSLRGPGQTSTDTQY
13	TRBV7-2	ASSLGRVGTGELF
15	TRBV5-8	ASSTTGQGLGTDTQY
10	TRBV30	AWSVGGTEAF
13	TRBV7-8	ASSSKTGLSYEQY
12	TRBV7-9	ASSPRVNTYEQY
13	TRBV9	ASSPGTGTGNTIY
14	TRBV4-2	ASSQEAGGPSGELF
12	TRBV6-1	ASSGTSGADTQY
14	TRBV7-2	ASSLVRLAGPNEQF
12	TRBV7-9	ASSSGTTQETQY
14	TRBV27	ASNQKYQGAFNGYT
12	TRBV2	ASSVGQAQETQY
10	TRBV10-1	ASSHGGNEQF
12	TRBV5-1	ASSLDSANYGYT
16	TRBV5-4	ASSSGPEGGSYNSPLH
13	TRBV2	ASRGGGASYNEQF
12	TRBV6-1	ASRLWGATYEQY